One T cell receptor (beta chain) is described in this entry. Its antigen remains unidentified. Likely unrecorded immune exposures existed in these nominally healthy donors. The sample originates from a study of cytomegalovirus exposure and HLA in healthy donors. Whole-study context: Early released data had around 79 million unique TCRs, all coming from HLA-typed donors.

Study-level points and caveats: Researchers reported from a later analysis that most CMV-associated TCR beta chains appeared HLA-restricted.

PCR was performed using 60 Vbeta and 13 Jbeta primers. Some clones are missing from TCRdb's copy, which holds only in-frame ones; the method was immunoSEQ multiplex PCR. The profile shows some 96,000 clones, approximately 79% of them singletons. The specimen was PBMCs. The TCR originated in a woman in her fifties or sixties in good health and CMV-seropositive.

The DNA for the CDR3 is TGTGCCAGCTCACCGGCGGGGGGGCCGGGCTATGGCTACACCTTC. Amino acid sequence: CASSPAGGPGYGYTF. This chain connects TRBV18 to TRBJ1-2; tentatively, D is TRBD1 (6 bases). The CDR3 is 15 residues long. The V and J ends lost 3 bases and 4 bases respectively, with 15 bases between them. Germline lookup yields CDR1 KGHSH and CDR2 LQKENI.